In this sample, the clone carrying this TCR beta chain turned up once. Trimming took 5 bases from V and 6 from J, leaving 15 bases between them. Germline V gene data show CDR1 as SEHNR and CDR2 as FQNEAQ (reference sequence). CDR3 size: 14 residues. These data are taken from a study of control samples from healthy donors and cancer patients. Libraries were prepared by immunoSEQ multiplex PCR; TCRdb keeps only in-frame clonotypes and omits some of them. In the table there are roughly 170,000 clones, around 94% of which are singletons. The sequence was obtained from a woman between 18 and 29 years old in good health. The genes are TRBV7-9 and TRBJ2-3; D remains ambiguous. Sequenced material: blood. This CDR3 reads CASSPENLGDTQYF. The DNA for the CDR3 is TGTGCCAGCAGCCCAGAGAATTTAGGGGATACGCAGTATTTT.